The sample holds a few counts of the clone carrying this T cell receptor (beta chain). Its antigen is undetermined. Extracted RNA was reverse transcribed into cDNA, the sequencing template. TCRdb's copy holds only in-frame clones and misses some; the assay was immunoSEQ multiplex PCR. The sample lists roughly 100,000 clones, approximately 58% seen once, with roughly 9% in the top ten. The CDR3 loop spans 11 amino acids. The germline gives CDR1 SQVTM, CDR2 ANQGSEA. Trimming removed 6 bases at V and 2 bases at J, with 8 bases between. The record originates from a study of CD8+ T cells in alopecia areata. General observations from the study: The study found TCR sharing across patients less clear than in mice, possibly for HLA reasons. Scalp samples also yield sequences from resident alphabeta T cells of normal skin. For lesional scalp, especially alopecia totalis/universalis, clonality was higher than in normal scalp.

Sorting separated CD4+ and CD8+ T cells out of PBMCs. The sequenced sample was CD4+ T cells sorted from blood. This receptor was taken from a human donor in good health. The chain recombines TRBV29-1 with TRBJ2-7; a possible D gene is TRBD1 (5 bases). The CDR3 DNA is TGCAGCGTCAGGGAAACCTACGAGCAGTACTTC. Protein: CSVRETYEQYF.